These T cell receptor beta chains were read from a single sample in a study of Ad26.COV2.S vaccination and SARS-CoV-2 variants. Libraries were prepared by immunoSEQ multiplex PCR; TCRdb keeps only in-frame clonotypes and omits some of them. The repertoire includes 97,000 or so clones, 80% of them detected once, and around 15% sits in the top ten. Sequencing used peripheral blood, obtained after recovery from COVID-19. These receptors all come from a human donor who had recovered from COVID-19. Each CDR3 is given with its conserved first and last residue. D genes are given only for firm matches. Clone size is given for some rows only: seen once, a few or many times, or a class if the clone is expanded.

v_call	d_call	j_call	clone_size	cdr3_nt	cdr3_aa
TRBV5-1	.	TRBJ1-3	.	TGCGCCAGCAGCTCCGGGGGCCGAGGGGCATTAGACACCATATATTTT	CASSSGGRGALDTIYF
TRBV24-1	TRBD1	TRBJ1-2	.	TGTGCCACCCGCTCTGGGACAGGGGGTAACTATGGCTACACCTTC	CATRSGTGGNYGYTF
TRBV28	TRBD1	TRBJ1-3	.	TGTGCCAGCAGTCAGCTCCAGGGGGCGAGCTCTGGAAACACCATATATTTT	CASSQLQGASSGNTIYF
TRBV19	.	TRBJ1-6	few	TGTGCCAGTAGTATGGTACACAACTATAATTCACCCCTCCACTTT	CASSMVHNYNSPLHF
TRBV27	.	TRBJ1-6	.	TGTGCCAGCAGCCTTGATACAGGGTTGAATTCACCCCTCCACTTT	CASSLDTGLNSPLHF
TRBV6-6	.	TRBJ1-1	.	TGTGCCAGCAGACCCGGGGCGAGTAAGATAACTGAAGCTTTCTTT	CASRPGASKITEAFF
TRBV1	.	TRBJ2-5	once	TGCACCAGCAGCCAAGATAAGGGTCCTAAGCGGGGGGGCCGGGAGACCCAGTACTTC	CTSSQDKGPKRGGRETQYF
TRBV10-1	.	TRBJ1-1	.	TGCGCCAGCAGTGATAGTACAGGCACTGAAGCTTTCTTT	CASSDSTGTEAFF
TRBV24-1	TRBD1	TRBJ2-5	.	TGTGCCACCAGTCCCGGACAGGACGGAGAGACCCAGTACTTC	CATSPGQDGETQYF
TRBV5-4	TRBD2	TRBJ2-2	once	TGTGCCAGCAGCTTGGTGGGAGGGATGGCTACCGGGGAGCTGTTTTTT	CASSLVGGMATGELFF
TRBV5-5	.	TRBJ2-7	.	TGTGCCAGCAGCTTGGGACAGGGAGGGTACGAGCAGTACTTC	CASSLGQGGYEQYF
TRBV5-1	.	TRBJ1-5	.	TGCGCCAGCAGCGAAAGGGGGAGTCAGCCCCAGCATTTT	CASSERGSQPQHF
TRBV5-1	.	TRBJ2-1	.	TGCGCCAGCAGCCCGAGTGGGGGGTACAATGAGCAGTTCTTC	CASSPSGGYNEQFF
TRBV19	.	TRBJ2-5	.	TGTGCCAGTAGTATGATAGGGCAGGGGGGAGAGACCCAGTACTTC	CASSMIGQGGETQYF
TRBV9	.	TRBJ1-6	.	TGTGCCAGCAGCGCCACCCCCCCTAATTCACCCCTCCACTTT	CASSATPPNSPLHF
TRBV5-1	.	TRBJ1-2	few	TGCGCCAGCAGCTTGGCCGAGCATGGCTACACCTTC	CASSLAEHGYTF
TRBV5-4	.	TRBJ2-7	.	TGTGCCAGCAGCTCCCCTGGGCAGACCTACGAGCAGTACTTC	CASSSPGQTYEQYF
TRBV11-3	TRBD2	TRBJ2-5	.	TGTGCCAGCAGCCCCCGACTAGCGGGGGGCGGTTCGACCCAGTACTTC	CASSPRLAGGGSTQYF
TRBV5-3	.	TRBJ1-2	.	TGTGCCAGAAGCTTGGATTGGATCGCCAAACGGGGCTACACCTTC	CARSLDWIAKRGYTF
TRBV29-1	.	TRBJ2-3	.	TGCAGCGTTGAAGGGGGCGGGACGCAGTATTTT	CSVEGGGTQYF
TRBV7-3	TRBD1	TRBJ1-1	.	TGTGCCAGCAGCTTTGGACAGGGAAAAGCTTTCTTT	CASSFGQGKAFF
TRBV6-1	TRBD1	TRBJ1-2	.	TGTGCCAGCAGTGAGACAGGGCTCGTCGGAGACCCATATGGCTACACCTTC	CASSETGLVGDPYGYTF
TRBV5-1	.	TRBJ2-5	.	TGCGCCAGCAGCTTGCCAGGCCGCCAAGAGACCCAGTACTTC	CASSLPGRQETQYF
TRBV6-5	.	TRBJ1-2	.	TGTGCCAGCAGTTACTCGACGGGGGGGGGAGTCTATGGCTACACCTTC	CASSYSTGGGVYGYTF
TRBV7-3	.	TRBJ2-7	.	TGTGCCAGCAGCTTTAGTGGGGGGGCCGAATACGAGCAGTACTTC	CASSFSGGAEYEQYF